A single sample is the source of the 5 T cell receptor beta chains below, sequenced in a study of OX40 agonist ivuxolimab in advanced cancers. Sequenced by immunoSEQ multiplex PCR; TCRdb stores in-frame clones only, minus some. The sample shows tens of thousands of clones, around 87% of them seen only once. The specimen comprised CD4+ or CD8+ T cells sorted from blood, sampled in a trial of the OX40 agonist ivuxolimab. All receptors come from an adult with an advanced solid tumor such as melanoma, head and neck, liver or kidney cancer.

This clone was observed once. The chain carries TRBV5-1 and TRBJ2-7; 8 bases are shared with TRBD1. Gene TRBJ2-5 matches the end of the DNA better, so the J call may be wrong. The germline V gene has CDR1 SGHRS and CDR2 YFSETQ. The CDR3 has 17 residues. For the CDR3, the DNA is TGCGCCAGCAGCCCGGGACAGGACAATGGAGGGACAGAGACCCAGTACTTC. As protein: CASSPGQDNGGTETQYF.

The gene calls are TRBV4-3 and TRBJ1-2; TRBD1 agrees at 8 bases. The J segment lost 5 bases and the V segment lost 1 base, leaving 9 bases of the junction unmatched. Germline values: CDR1 LGHNA, CDR2 YSLEER. This CDR3 is 16 amino acids long. CDR3 residues: CASSQASGQANYGYTF. Here the CDR3 DNA reads TGCGCCAGCAGCCAAGCCTCGGGACAGGCGAATTATGGCTACACCTTC.

The chain employs TRBV6-6 and TRBJ2-1; no reliable D call. The V and J ends lost 5 bases and 7 bases respectively, with 12 bases between them. This CDR3 is 13 amino acids long. CDR1 and CDR2 (germline): MNHNY, SVGAGI (reference sequence). CDR3 DNA sequence: TGTGCCAGCAGTCCACGACTGGCGAATGAGCAGTTCTTC. Its translation is CASSPRLANEQFF.

The chain recombines TRBV11-2 with TRBJ1-6, with D tentatively TRBD1 (6 bases). V was trimmed by 5 bases and J by 7 bases, leaving 15 bases between them. This CDR3 is built from 15 residues. CDR1 and CDR2 from the germline V gene are SGHAT and FQNNGV. CDR3 nucleotides: TGTGCCAGCAGCCCAAACAGGGAATTAAATTCACCCCTCCACTTT. It translates to CASSPNRELNSPLHF.

The chain combines TRBV16 with TRBJ1-6; the D gene is possibly TRBD1 (6 bases). Per the germline V gene, CDR1 is KGHSY and CDR2 is FQNENV. The CDR3 runs to 17 residues. V was shortened by 3 bases and J by 8 bases, with 20 bases between the two germline ends. Here the CDR3 reads CASSQRGGGASDSPLHF. For the CDR3, the DNA is TGTGCCAGCAGCCAGAGGGGGGGAGGGGCCTCGGATTCACCCCTCCACTTT.